The 8 T cell receptor beta chains listed next were all sequenced from one sample in a study of blood T cell repertoires in COVID-19. Generated by immunoSEQ multiplex PCR, the TCRdb table keeps only in-frame clones and is missing some. This table has 140,000 or so clones, 87% appearing once. The specimen sequenced was PBMCs or T cells enriched from blood (not recorded which). Source of these receptors: a man aged 55 to 69 who had recovered from COVID-19.

This clone was recorded only once. This sequence joins TRBV7-2 and TRBJ1-4, with TRBD1 matching over 7 bases. There are 14 residues in the CDR3. Germline CDR1 is SGHTA and CDR2 is FQGNSA. After removal of 4 bases from V and 7 bases from J, the junction contained 6 bases not matched to a gene. CDR3 nucleotide sequence: TGTGCCAGCAGCTCCCGGGACAGCTTTGAAAAACTGTTTTTT. Amino acid sequence: CASSSRDSFEKLFF.

V gene TRBV7-8 combines with J gene TRBJ1-1, with D perhaps TRBD1 (6 bases). The CDR3 is made up of 15 amino acids. V was shortened by 7 bases and J by 3 bases, with 18 bases between the two germline ends. CDR1 and CDR2 from the germline V gene are SGHVS and FQNEAQ. The CDR3 is CASNSRGAPDTEAFF. CDR3 DNA sequence: TGTGCCAGCAATTCCAGGGGCGCTCCGGACACTGAAGCTTTCTTT.

This sequence joins TRBV28 and TRBJ1-2; TRBD1 matches 9 bases. The CDR3 totals 15 residues. V shed 5 bases and J 5 bases; nucleotides not matched to a gene: 9. Germline CDR1 MDHEN, CDR2 SYDVKM. For the CDR3, the DNA is TGTGCCAGCAGTCAGGGACAGGGAGTAAATTATGGCTACACCTTC. Translated: CASSQGQGVNYGYTF.

The V and J genes are TRBV11-3 and TRBJ2-1; 11 bases align to TRBD1. Trimming at V came to 4 bases and at J to 4 bases, leaving 3 bases not matched to a gene. This CDR3 spans 15 amino acids. Germline CDR1 reads SGHNT; CDR2 reads YENEEA. This chain's CDR3 is CASSSGQGGYNEQFF. CDR3 coding DNA: TGTGCCAGCAGCTCGGGACAGGGGGGATACAATGAGCAGTTCTTC. Together with reference TRBV11-3 and TRBJ2-1, the CDR3 gives the full variable domain: EAGVVQSPRYKIIEKKQPVAFWCNPISGHNTLYWYLQNLGQGPELLIRYENEEAVDDSQLPKDRFSAERLKGVDSTLKIQPAELGDSAVYLCASSSGQGGYNEQFFGPGTRLTVL.

J is TRBJ2-7 and V is TRBV6-5; 8 bases agree with TRBD1. The V and J ends lost 4 bases and 2 bases, in that order; junction bases with no gene match: 7. This CDR3 contains 15 residues. Germline V gene sequence: CDR1 MNHEY, CDR2 SVGAGI. The CDR3 reads CASSSNRDRTYEQYF. CDR3 nucleotide sequence: TGTGCCAGCAGTTCCAACCGGGACAGGACCTACGAGCAGTACTTC.

V gene TRBV4-1 combines with J gene TRBJ2-2; 8 nucleotides agree with TRBD2. Germline V lookup: CDR1 MGHRA, CDR2 YSYEKL. V lost 3 bases and J lost 0; bases outside the gene matches: 6. The CDR3 loop spans 17 amino acids. The CDR3: CASSQKGREANTGELFF. The DNA of the CDR3 is TGCGCCAGCAGCCAGAAGGGGCGGGAGGCGAACACCGGGGAGCTGTTTTTT.

The V and J genes are TRBV5-1 and TRBJ2-3; 9 nucleotides line up with TRBD2. CDR3 size: 16 residues. CDR1 is SGHRS and CDR2 is YFSETQ in the germline V gene. The trim removed 0 bases at V and 0 bases at J, leaving 2 bases unmatched. DNA of the CDR3: TGCGCCAGCAGCTTGGGTCTAGCGGGGAGCACAGATACGCAGTATTTT. This codes for CASSLGLAGSTDTQYF.

The chain recombines TRBV5-6 with TRBJ2-7, with 9 bases that match TRBD1. The CDR3 extends over 15 amino acids. Unmatched junction bases numbered 10, after V lost 6 bases and J lost 3 bases. CDR1 and CDR2 (germline): SGHDT, YYEEEE. The CDR3 protein is CASKFAGTGIYEQYF. The CDR3 region has the DNA TGTGCCAGCAAGTTTGCCGGGACAGGGATCTACGAGCAGTACTTC. Full variable domain (remainder filled in from reference TRBV5-6 and TRBJ2-7): DAGVTQSPTHLIKTRGQQVTLRCSPKSGHDTVSWYQQALGQGPQFIFQYYEEEERQRGNFPDRFSGHQFPNYSSELNVNALLLGDSALYLCASKFAGTGIYEQYFGPGTRLTVT.